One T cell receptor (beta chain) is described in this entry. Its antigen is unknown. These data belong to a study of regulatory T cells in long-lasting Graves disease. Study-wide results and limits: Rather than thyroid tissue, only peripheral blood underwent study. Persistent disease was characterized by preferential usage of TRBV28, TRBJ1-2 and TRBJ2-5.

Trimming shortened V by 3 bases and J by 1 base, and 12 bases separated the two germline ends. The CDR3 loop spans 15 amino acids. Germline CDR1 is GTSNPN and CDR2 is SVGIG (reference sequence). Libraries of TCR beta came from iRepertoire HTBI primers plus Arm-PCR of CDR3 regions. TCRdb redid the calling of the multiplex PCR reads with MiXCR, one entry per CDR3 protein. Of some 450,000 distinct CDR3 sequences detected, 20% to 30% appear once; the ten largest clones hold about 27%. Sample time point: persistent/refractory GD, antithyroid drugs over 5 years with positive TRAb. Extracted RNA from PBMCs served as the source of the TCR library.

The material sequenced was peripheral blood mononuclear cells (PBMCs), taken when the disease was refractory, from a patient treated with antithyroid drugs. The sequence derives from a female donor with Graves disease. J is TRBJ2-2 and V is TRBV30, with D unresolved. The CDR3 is CAWRKLTLNTGELFF. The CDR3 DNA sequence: TGTGCCTGGAGGAAGCTAACACTGAACACCGGGGAGCTGTTTTTT.